The 27 T cell receptor beta chains below come from one sample, sequenced in a study of blood T cell repertoires in COVID-19. Assay: immunoSEQ multiplex PCR; the TCRdb copy retains only in-frame clones and omits some. The top ten hold 2.3% of the sample, which has some 400,000 clones, around 87% seen once. The specimen sequenced was peripheral blood. These receptors were taken from a woman aged 55-75 years with COVID-19, enrolled during active disease.

The V and J genes are TRBV30 and TRBJ1-6; perhaps TRBD1 as D (5 bases). Germline CDR1 is GTSNPN and CDR2 is SVGIG (reference sequence). V was pared by 3 bases and J by 7 bases, with 13 bases between. The CDR3 consists of 14 residues. The CDR3 sequence: CAWSGVRANSPLHF. CDR3 DNA sequence: TGTGCCTGGAGCGGCGTCAGGGCCAATTCACCCCTCCACTTT.

This clone was counted a single time. This chain joins TRBV6-5 and TRBJ1-1, with D uncertain. Germline V CDR1 and CDR2: MNHEY, SVGAGI. The CDR3 length is 10 residues. Trimming removed 4 bases at V and 7 bases at J, with 4 bases between. CDR3 nucleotide sequence: TGTGCCAGCAGTTTCAGTGAAGCTTTCTTT. Translation: CASSFSEAFF.

The chain is built from TRBV27 and TRBJ1-1, with D perhaps matching TRBD1 (5 bases). From germline, CDR1 is MNHEY and CDR2 SMNVEV (reference sequence). The CDR3 consists of 14 residues. Trimming shortened V by 6 bases and J by 7 bases, and 18 bases separated the two germline ends. CDR3 DNA sequence: TGTGCCAGCAGCTCCCTAAGGGGACTCCGTGAAGCTTTCTTT. Encoded protein: CASSSLRGLREAFF.

The chain joins TRBV7-6 to TRBJ2-1; TRBD2 matches 12 bases. The CDR3 sequence is 18 residues long. V trimming: 2 bases; J trimming: 0 bases; junction bases outside the gene matches: 5. Looked up from germline, CDR1 is SGHVS and CDR2 is FNYEAQ. The CDR3 DNA follows: TGTGCCAGCAGCTTAACTAGCGGGGGGCCAAGCTCCTACAATGAGCAGTTCTTC. The encoded protein is CASSLTSGGPSSYNEQFF.

The chain joins TRBV9 to TRBJ2-7; D is ambiguous. The CDR3 sequence is 14 residues long. The V gene lost 4 bases and the J gene lost 2 bases, with 13 bases spanning the gap. Germline lookup yields CDR1 SGDLS and CDR2 YYNGEE. For the CDR3, the DNA is TGTGCCAGCAGCCTCCTGGCGGTGACCTACGAGCAGTACTTC. This translates into CASSLLAVTYEQYF.

J is TRBJ1-1 and V is TRBV4-2, with a tentative D call TRBD1 (5 bases). V was pared by 3 bases and J by 5 bases, with 13 bases between. The V gene's germline CDR1 is LGHNA and CDR2 YNFKEQ. The CDR3 spans 14 residues. This CDR3 is CASSQTRRVTEAFF. CDR3 nucleotide sequence: TGTGCCAGCAGCCAGACCCGCAGGGTGACTGAAGCTTTCTTT.

This chain links TRBV4-1 with TRBJ2-7; 9 nucleotides line up with TRBD1. Germline CDR1 reads MGHRA; CDR2 reads YSYEKL. This CDR3 is built from 14 residues. The V gene end was trimmed by 3 bases and the J gene end by 4 bases; junction bases not matched to a gene: 4. In nucleotides, the CDR3 is TGCGCCAGCAGCCAGATCGGACAGGGGTACGAGCAGTACTTC. This translates into CASSQIGQGYEQYF.

A remark on this clone: Other nucleotide sequences from this sample produce the same CDR3. The genes are TRBV2 and TRBJ2-5; a possible D gene is TRBD2 (6 bases). The CDR3 runs to 12 residues. Germline CDR1 is SNHLY and CDR2 is FYNNEI. V lost 1 base, J lost 7 bases, and 7 bases lay in between. The CDR3 reads CASSEDGGTQYF. The DNA of the CDR3 is TGTGCCAGCAGTGAAGACGGGGGGACCCAGTACTTC.

This chain links TRBV5-4 with TRBJ2-5; TRBD1 matches 9 bases. The CDR3 is made up of 15 amino acids. Per the germline V gene, CDR1 is SGHNT and CDR2 is YYREEE (reference sequence). With 4 bases clipped from V and 5 bases from J, the junction kept 9 bases outside the gene matches. The CDR3 DNA sequence: TGTGCCAGCAGCACCGGACAGGGGCGTGGGGAGACCCAGTACTTC. Its protein is CASSTGQGRGETQYF.

The rearrangement uses TRBV24-1 and TRBJ2-3, with D possibly matching TRBD1 (6 bases). CDR1 and CDR2 (germline): KGHDR, SFDVKD. The CDR3 covers 15 residues. Deletions cut 5 bases from V and 9 bases from J, with 20 bases between. The CDR3 here is CATSVRGSGGETQYF. The DNA of the CDR3 is TGTGCCACCAGTGTCAGGGGCTCCGGAGGAGAGACGCAGTATTTT.

Only one count was recorded for this clone. V and J are TRBV30 and TRBJ2-1, with D hard to call. Germline values: CDR1 GTSNPN, CDR2 SVGIG (reference sequence). There are 12 residues in the CDR3. Deletions cut 5 bases from V and 7 bases from J, with 12 bases between. The CDR3 bases are TGTGCCTGGCGACACCCGTATAATGAGCAGTTCTTC. It is translated as CAWRHPYNEQFF. Drawing the rest from reference TRBV30 and TRBJ2-1, the complete variable domain is SQTIHQWPATLVQPVGSPLSLECTVEGTSNPNLYWYRQAAGRGLQLLFYSVGIGQISSEVPQNLSASRPQDRQFILSSKKLLLSDSGFYLCAWRHPYNEQFFGPGTRLTVL.

This sequence joins TRBV7-2 and TRBJ2-1; TRBD2 agrees at 7 bases. The CDR3 contains 15 residues. With V trimmed by 8 bases and J by 3 bases, 10 bases remained unmatched. Germline V gene data show CDR1 as SGHTA and CDR2 as FQGNSA. The CDR3: CASAREVGNYNEQFF. In DNA, the CDR3 is TGTGCCAGCGCCCGGGAGGTCGGAAACTACAATGAGCAGTTCTTC.

The V gene is TRBV7-7, the J gene TRBJ2-7, with D perhaps matching TRBD1 (6 bases). The V end lost 5 bases, the J end lost 6 bases, and 20 bases lay between the germline ends. The germline gives CDR1 SSHAT, CDR2 FNYEAQ (reference sequence). This CDR3 region has 15 residues. The CDR3 sequence is CASSPEGGFGSEQYF. CDR3 sequence (DNA): TGTGCCAGCAGCCCCGAAGGGGGATTTGGTAGCGAGCAGTACTTC. The full variable domain, rest sourced from reference TRBV7-7 and TRBJ2-7, is GAGVSQSPRYKVTKRGQDVTLRCDPISSHATLYWYQQALGQGPEFLTYFNYEAQPDKSGLPSDRFSAERPEGSISTLTIQRTEQRDSAMYRCASSPEGGFGSEQYFGPGTRLTVT.

The V gene is TRBV27, the J gene TRBJ2-1, with 8 bases lining up with TRBD1. CDR3 size: 17 residues. Germline CDR1 and CDR2: MNHEY and SMNVEV (reference sequence). The V gene end was trimmed by 2 bases and the J gene end by 2 bases; junction bases not matched to a gene: 8. CDR3 amino acids: CASSLRFGQGPYNEQFF. CDR3 coding DNA: TGTGCCAGCAGTTTAAGGTTCGGACAGGGACCCTACAATGAGCAGTTCTTC.

The chain has TRBV7-9 and TRBJ2-1, with 11 nucleotides matching TRBD2. V gave up 5 bases and J gave up 6 bases; unmatched junction bases: 6. From germline, CDR1 is SEHNR and CDR2 FQNEAQ (reference sequence). CDR3 length: 15 amino acids. Here the CDR3 DNA reads TGTGCCAGCAGCCTTAGCGGGGGGGCCCTCAATGAGCAGTTCTTC. Translated: CASSLSGGALNEQFF.

The table lists this clone with a count of one. DNA for the CDR3: TGCGCCAGCAGCCAATTCGAACAGGGTTTTTCACCCCTCCACTTT. Amino acids: CASSQFEQGFSPLHF. The genes are TRBV4-1 and TRBJ1-6; maybe TRBD1 (6 bases). Per the germline V gene, CDR1 is MGHRA and CDR2 is YSYEKL. Trimming left V 2 bases short and J 9 bases short, with 14 bases between. The CDR3 consists of 15 residues.

The chain uses TRBV18 and TRBJ1-1; tentative D call: TRBD1 (6 bases). V was shortened by 4 bases and J by 4 bases, with 7 bases between the two germline ends. Germline values: CDR1 KGHSH, CDR2 LQKENI. The CDR3 runs to 12 residues. This chain's CDR3 is CASSQQGTEAFF. CDR3 nucleotide sequence: TGTGCCAGCTCACAACAGGGCACTGAAGCTTTCTTT.

This chain links TRBV7-2 with TRBJ2-5; TRBD1 might be the D (5 bases). With 7 bases removed from V and 5 bases from J, the gap between germline ends came to 17 bases. Germline CDR1 and CDR2: SGHTA and FQGNSA. This CDR3 spans 14 amino acids. The CDR3 protein is CASTAYGASETQYF. CDR3 sequence (DNA): TGTGCCAGCACCGCTTATGGGGCAAGCGAGACCCAGTACTTC.

The rearrangement uses TRBV9 and TRBJ2-3; a possible D gene is TRBD2 (5 bases). The V end lost 4 bases, the J end lost 0 bases, and 15 bases lay between the germline ends. Germline CDR1 SGDLS, CDR2 YYNGEE. The CDR3 length is 16 residues. CDR3 DNA sequence: TGTGCCAGCAGCCCCCGGGGTTCAGCTAGCACAGATACGCAGTATTTT. It yields the protein CASSPRGSASTDTQYF.

The rearrangement links TRBV27 to TRBJ2-3; TRBD2 matches at 9 bases. Germline V gene sequence: CDR1 MNHEY, CDR2 SMNVEV (reference sequence). The V and J ends lost 5 bases and 4 bases, in that order; junction bases with no gene match: 4. This CDR3 comprises 14 residues. The CDR3 DNA reads as TGTGCCAGCAGTCGAGCGGGGGGATCAGATACGCAGTATTTT. It codes for CASSRAGGSDTQYF.

This clone showed up just once. J is TRBJ1-2 and V is TRBV14; D not certain. CDR1 SGHDN and CDR2 FVKESK come from the germline V gene. The length of the CDR3 is 15 residues. V was cut by 5 bases and J by 1 base, with 14 bases left in between. The CDR3 loop is CASSAYSNLNYGYTF. CDR3 nucleotides: TGTGCCAGCAGCGCTTACAGTAATCTTAACTATGGCTACACCTTC. Based on the CDR3 plus reference TRBV14 and TRBJ1-2, the full variable domain is EAGVTQFPSHSVIEKGQTVTLRCDPISGHDNLYWYRRVMGKEIKFLLHFVKESKQDESGMPNNRFLAERTGGTYSTLKVQPAELEDSGVYFCASSAYSNLNYGYTFGSGTRLTVV.

This sequence joins TRBV14 and TRBJ2-5; TRBD1 aligns across 7 bases. J gave up 7 bases and V 0 bases, and 5 bases lay outside the gene matches. CDR1 is SGHDN and CDR2 is FVKESK in the germline V gene. The CDR3 sequence is 14 residues long. CDR3 residues: CASSQETGYRTQYF. Written as DNA, the CDR3 is TGTGCCAGCAGCCAAGAGACAGGGTACCGGACCCAGTACTTC.

V usage is TRBV7-3 and J usage is TRBJ1-1; the D is unclear. V dropped 5 bases and J dropped 4 bases, with 8 bases sitting between them. Per the germline V gene, CDR1 is SGHTA and CDR2 is FQGTGA. CDR3 size: 12 residues. The CDR3 DNA reads as TGTGCCAGCAGCCTCTCGGGCACTGAAGCTTTCTTT. This encodes CASSLSGTEAFF.

This clone was picked up a small number of times. The J gene is TRBJ2-7, the V gene TRBV19, with D possibly being TRBD1 (5 bases). CDR3 length equals 15 residues. CDR1 is LNHDA, CDR2 SQIVND, per germline (reference sequence). The ends were cut back, 1 base at V and 1 base at J, with 11 bases in the middle. As DNA, the CDR3 is TGTGCCAGTAGTATAGTCCCAGGGATTTCCTACGAGCAGTACTTC. It encodes CASSIVPGISYEQYF.

The V gene is TRBV6-1, the J gene TRBJ1-1; 7 bases fit TRBD1. The CDR3 is made up of 14 amino acids. J lost 4 bases, V lost 2 bases, and 4 bases had no gene match. Germline V gene data show CDR1 as MNHNS and CDR2 as SASEGT. This CDR3 is CASSERGQGTEAFF. The CDR3 DNA reads TGTGCCAGCAGTGAAAGGGGGCAGGGCACTGAAGCTTTCTTT.

The J gene is TRBJ1-5, the V gene TRBV5-8, with 7 bases lining up with TRBD1. The CDR3 is 15 residues long. The germline V gene has CDR1 SGHTS and CDR2 YDEGEE. Trimming removed 4 bases from V and 5 bases from J; junction bases left unmatched: 9. The CDR3 sequence is CASSVGQAGDQPQHF. The CDR3 DNA sequence: TGTGCCAGCAGCGTCGGACAGGCCGGGGATCAGCCCCAGCATTTT.

The J gene is TRBJ2-7, the V gene TRBV11-1; D perhaps matches TRBD1 (5 bases). Germline V lookup: CDR1 SGHAT, CDR2 FQDESV (reference sequence). Trimming stripped 0 bases from V and 3 bases from J, with 6 bases between. CDR3 length: 13 residues. This CDR3 is CASSLAGRYEQYF. DNA of the CDR3: TGTGCCAGCAGCTTAGCGGGGCGCTACGAGCAGTACTTC.